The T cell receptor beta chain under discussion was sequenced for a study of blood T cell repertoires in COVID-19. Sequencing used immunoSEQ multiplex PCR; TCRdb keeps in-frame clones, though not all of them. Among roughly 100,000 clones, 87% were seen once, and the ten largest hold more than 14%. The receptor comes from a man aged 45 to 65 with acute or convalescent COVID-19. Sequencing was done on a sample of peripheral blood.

The CDR3 here is CASSLAGEDPYEQYF. CDR3 bases: TGTGCCAGCAGCCTAGCGGGAGAGGATCCATACGAGCAGTACTTC. V usage is TRBV6-5 and J usage is TRBJ2-7; 10 nucleotides align to TRBD2. Trimming took 6 bases from V and 4 from J; bases not matched to a gene: 9. This CDR3 is 15 amino acids long. Germline CDR1 and CDR2: MNHEY and SVGAGI.